These 21 T cell receptor beta chains came from one sample sequenced in a study of blood T cell repertoires in COVID-19. Profiled with immunoSEQ multiplex PCR; TCRdb holds only in-frame clones, not every one. The table has some 210,000 clones, 75% to 90% seen once; the top ten hold around 6.5%. Material for sequencing was peripheral blood. These receptors originate from a man in his sixties who had recovered from COVID-19.

The V gene is TRBV3-1 (or the pseudogene TRBV3-2), the J gene TRBJ2-7; maybe TRBD2 (6 bases). Trimming pared 3 bases from V and 6 bases from J, leaving 18 bases between. The CDR3 contains 15 residues. CDR1 LGHDT and CDR2 YNNKEL come from the germline V gene (reference sequence). CDR3 protein: CASSHGSEPRGEQYF. The CDR3 DNA sequence: TGTGCCAGCAGCCACGGGAGCGAGCCAAGAGGCGAGCAGTACTTC.

The V and J genes are TRBV10-3 and TRBJ1-6, with TRBD1 identical over 7 bases. This CDR3 is built from 17 residues. Losses at the gene ends were 6 bases for V and 0 bases for J; bases not matched to a gene: 8. Germline V gene sequence: CDR1 ENHRY, CDR2 SYGVKD. CDR3 region: CAISSGGRSSYNSPLHF. The CDR3 bases are TGTGCCATCAGCTCAGGGGGACGGAGCTCCTATAATTCACCCCTCCACTTT.

This chain joins TRBV11-3 and TRBJ2-3; the D gene is possibly TRBD2 (5 bases). The CDR3 contains 16 residues. Germline values: CDR1 SGHNT, CDR2 YENEEA. Trimming removed 2 bases at V and 4 bases at J, with 16 bases between. DNA for the CDR3: TGTGCCAGCAGCTTAAGCGGTCCCCACGGGGCAGATACGCAGTATTTT. It encodes CASSLSGPHGADTQYF.

The rearrangement uses TRBV7-3 and TRBJ2-3; 8 bases agree with TRBD1. Looked up from germline, CDR1 is SGHTA and CDR2 is FQGTGA. The junction had 8 bases not matched to a gene; V was cut back by 1 base and J by 2 bases. This CDR3 comprises 17 residues. As DNA, the CDR3 is TGTGCCAGCAGCTTAAAACCCCAGGGGGCCACCACAGATACGCAGTATTTT. It codes for CASSLKPQGATTDTQYF.

V gene TRBV27 combines with J gene TRBJ2-3; D unclear. Germline V CDR1 and CDR2: MNHEY, SMNVEV (reference sequence). Deletions cut 3 bases from V and 0 bases from J, with 4 bases between. The CDR3 contains 13 residues. The DNA of the CDR3 is TGTGCCAGCAGTTTTTTAAGCACAGATACGCAGTATTTT. Translated: CASSFLSTDTQYF.

On this clone: A read error may account for a junction end that differs from germline. The CDR3 DNA follows: TGTGCCAGCAGCCTAGCAGCGGATAACACAGATACGCAGTATTTT. Protein: CASSLAADNTDTQYF. The genes are TRBV7-2 and TRBJ2-3, with a weak D call TRBD2 (5 bases). Germline V gene sequence: CDR1 SGHTA, CDR2 FQGNSA. The CDR3 spans 15 residues.

In DNA form, the CDR3 reads TGTGCCAGCAGCTGGCAGGGGACCACCGGGGAGCTGTTTTTT. Its protein is CASSWQGTTGELFF. The J gene is TRBJ2-2, the V gene TRBV7-9; D is possibly TRBD1 (6 bases). In germline, CDR1 is SEHNR, CDR2 FQNEAQ (reference sequence). CDR3 length: 14 residues. The V end lost 4 bases, the J end lost 4 bases, and 10 bases lay between the germline ends.

About this clone itself: The sample carries other DNA sequences with the same CDR3. The chain recombines TRBV18 with TRBJ1-6; no clear D. Germline V CDR1 and CDR2: KGHSH, LQKENI. The CDR3 is made up of 14 amino acids. The V and J ends lost 3 bases and 0 bases respectively, with 3 bases between them. In nucleotides, the CDR3 is TGTGCCAGCTCACCTAGCTCCTATAATTCACCCCTCCACTTT. It codes for CASSPSSYNSPLHF. Filled out from reference TRBV18 and TRBJ1-6, the complete variable domain reads NAGVMQNPRHLVRRRGQEARLRCSPMKGHSHVYWYRQLPEEGLKFMVYLQKENIIDESGMPKERFSAEFPKEGPSILRIQQVVRGDSAAYFCASSPSSYNSPLHFGNGTRLTVT.

This chain uses TRBV7-2 with TRBJ2-1; D not resolved. The CDR3 runs to 15 residues. The germline V and J ends were trimmed by 0 bases and 0 bases, with 6 bases remaining between them. Germline assignment: CDR1 SGHTA and CDR2 FQGNSA. The CDR3 is CASSLAASSYNEQFF. CDR3 DNA: TGTGCCAGCAGCTTAGCGGCTAGCTCCTACAATGAGCAGTTCTTC.

The rearrangement joins TRBV21-1 to TRBJ2-2; TRBD2, as called in the table, went unchecked against the DNA. TRBV21-1 is a listed pseudogene. This CDR3 contains 17 residues. CDR3 amino acids: CASSKALGGSNTGELFF. The CDR3 region has the DNA TGTGCCAGCAGCAAAGCGCTAGGCGGGAGCAACACCGGGGAGCTGTTTTTT.

The V and J genes are TRBV4-2 and TRBJ2-3; 13 nucleotides line up with TRBD2. Per the germline V gene, CDR1 is LGHNA and CDR2 is YNFKEQ. V was pared by 4 bases and J by 1 base, with 8 bases of the junction left unmatched. This CDR3 is built from 18 residues. This CDR3 is CASSLRGLAGEGTDTQYF. In DNA form, the CDR3 reads TGTGCCAGCAGCCTCCGCGGACTAGCGGGAGAAGGCACAGATACGCAGTATTTT.

The V call is TRBV5-1, the J call TRBJ1-2, with 7 positions matching TRBD1. The junction had 6 bases not matched to a gene; V was cut back by 4 bases and J by 0 bases. Germline CDR1 is SGHRS and CDR2 is YFSETQ. The CDR3 sequence is 15 residues long. In DNA, the CDR3 is TGCGCCAGCAGCGTACAGGGGTCCCCTAACTATGGCTACACCTTC. This encodes CASSVQGSPNYGYTF.

This clone was observed a handful of times. The chain has TRBV27 and TRBJ1-5; D uncertain. The CDR3 length is 13 residues. Deletions cut 2 bases from V and 4 bases from J, with 6 bases between. The germline gives CDR1 MNHEY, CDR2 SMNVEV (reference sequence). Written as DNA, the CDR3 is TGTGCCAGCAGTTTAAACAGAAATCAGCCCCAGCATTTT. This gives the protein CASSLNRNQPQHF.

The chain joins TRBV2 to TRBJ2-1; TRBD1 matches 10 bases. With 6 bases clipped from V and 5 bases from J, the junction kept 16 bases outside the gene matches. The CDR3 has 18 amino acids. Germline V lookup: CDR1 SNHLY, CDR2 FYNNEI. The CDR3 nucleotides are TGTGCCAGCAGGTCGGGACAGGGGAATCCTAGCGGCCACAATGAGCAGTTCTTC. It codes for CASRSGQGNPSGHNEQFF.

J is TRBJ2-3 and V is TRBV7-9, with 7 bases lining up with TRBD2. Germline values: CDR1 SEHNR, CDR2 FQNEAQ (reference sequence). The CDR3 contains 15 residues. J gave up 5 bases and V 1 base, and 6 bases lay outside the gene matches. Written as DNA, the CDR3 is TGTGCCAGCAGCTTAGTAGGGGCTAGCGGAGATACGCAGTATTTT. It yields the protein CASSLVGASGDTQYF.

The chain is built from TRBV7-9 and TRBJ2-7; 7 bases fit TRBD2. Trimming cost V 4 bases and J 3 bases; bases outside gene matches: 6. Looked up from germline, CDR1 is SEHNR and CDR2 is FQNEAQ (reference sequence). The CDR3 totals 14 residues. The CDR3 sequence is CASSSTRTSYEQYF. The CDR3 region has the DNA TGTGCCAGCAGCTCGACCAGGACTAGCTACGAGCAGTACTTC.

The V and J genes are TRBV9 and TRBJ2-7; TRBD2 agrees at 8 bases. V lost 4 bases, J lost 4 bases, and 4 bases stayed unmatched. The CDR3 extends over 13 amino acids. CDR1 is SGDLS, CDR2 YYNGEE, per germline. The CDR3 sequence is CASSLTSGYEQYF. DNA of the CDR3: TGTGCCAGCAGCCTCACTAGCGGTTACGAGCAGTACTTC.

This chain joins TRBV28 and TRBJ1-1, with a tentative D call TRBD1 (6 bases). CDR3 length equals 16 residues. The V end was cut by 5 bases, the J end by 4 bases, with 20 bases between. Germline CDR1 MDHEN, CDR2 SYDVKM. The CDR3 DNA reads as TGTGCCAGCAGTCAGCAGGGGAGGGCTGGTTCCACTGAAGCTTTCTTT. Translated, it gives CASSQQGRAGSTEAFF.

This clone was detected once. This rearrangement joins TRBV18 to TRBJ1-5; D ambiguous. In germline, CDR1 is KGHSH, CDR2 LQKENI. The V end lost 0 bases, the J end lost 2 bases, and 5 bases lay between the germline ends. The CDR3 totals 14 residues. As DNA, the CDR3 is TGTGCCAGCTCACCACCGTCAGGCAATCAGCCCCAGCATTTT. As protein: CASSPPSGNQPQHF.

This chain connects TRBV12-3 or TRBV12-4 to TRBJ1-1; D is ambiguous. The CDR3 runs 12 residues. Trimming removed 4 bases from V and 1 base from J, with 4 bases in between. The CDR3 reads CASSYQNTEAFF. DNA of the CDR3: TGTGCCAGCAGTTATCAGAACACTGAAGCTTTCTTT.

The V call is TRBV9, the J call TRBJ2-7; possibly TRBD2 for D (6 bases). The germline V and J ends were trimmed by 0 bases and 3 bases, with 10 bases remaining between them. The CDR3 runs to 14 residues. The germline V gene encodes CDR1 SGDLS and CDR2 YYNGEE. In DNA, the CDR3 is TGTGCCAGCAGCGTAGCCCCTAGCGTCTACGAGCAGTACTTC. Residues: CASSVAPSVYEQYF.